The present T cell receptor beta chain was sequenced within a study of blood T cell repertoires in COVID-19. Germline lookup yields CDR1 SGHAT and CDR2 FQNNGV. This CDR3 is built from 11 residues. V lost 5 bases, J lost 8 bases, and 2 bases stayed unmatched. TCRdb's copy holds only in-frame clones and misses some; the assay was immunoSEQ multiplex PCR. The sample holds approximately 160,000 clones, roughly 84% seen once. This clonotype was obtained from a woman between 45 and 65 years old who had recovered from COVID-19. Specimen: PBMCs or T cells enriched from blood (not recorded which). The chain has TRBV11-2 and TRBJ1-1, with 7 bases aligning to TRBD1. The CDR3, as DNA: TGTGCCAGCAGCCTAGGGGGCGAAGCTTTCTTT. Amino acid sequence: CASSLGGEAFF.